This TCR beta chain was identified in a study of cytomegalovirus exposure and HLA in healthy donors (dated by TCRdb to 2015 to 2018). As for the study more broadly: In an earlier analysis of several hundred of the donors, 276 Gb of sequence data and some 100 million unique TCR beta sequences from approximately 180 million T cells were reported. An early release that covered around 590 HLA-typed donors contained about 300 gigabases of sequencing data and tens of millions of unique TCR sequences. The genetic ancestry cluster associated with self-reported Caucasian donors included 70% to 85% of the 350 to 500 genotyped donors. The study aimed to test whether signatures of past pathogen exposure could be identified by cataloging public T cell receptors. Using immunosequencing, the study profiled T cell repertoires from 640 or so subjects and related those repertoires to cytomegalovirus serostatus. Besides the first cohort of 666 subjects, a separate validation cohort made up of over 100 different subjects was used. The study combined high-throughput TCR immunosequencing, statistical association of individual TCRs with disease status, and machine learning to predict cytomegalovirus infection status. A later analysis re-examined previously published TCR beta repertoires from over 500 donors and added high-resolution HLA genotyping to investigate patterns of TCR occurrence. The later analysis used no new phenotypic data to find candidate immune exposures, relying instead on TCR beta sequences and their occurrence across donors. An earlier analysis of 500 to 750 of the donors applied high-throughput TCR beta sequencing to assess whether each TCR beta V gene segment acted as functional or pseudogenic. Donor age, sex, ethnicity and CMV serostatus were compiled alongside the repertoire data. A later genetic analysis used genome-wide SNP genotypes for about three fifths of the 666 donors, treating that subset as a discovery cohort. All discovery cohort repertoires had been generated using a single sequencing platform. Class I and class II HLA loci were covered by the typing at four-digit resolution. The number of typed donors differed by locus: about 620-630 for A, B, C, DRB1 and DQB1; approximately 520 for DQA1; fewer than 610 for DPA1; and about 450 for DPB1. Five DR-DQ haplotypes were handled as single units for association and clustering because linkage in the cohort was strong. Across roughly 420 genotyped donors of the cohort, an average of roughly 230,000 unique TCR beta nucleotide sequences per donor were sequenced, and roughly 20% of those sequences were non-productive. Results the study describes overall, beyond this receptor: When HLA alleles, especially DR and DQ, strongly co-occurred, TCR associations were difficult to assign to individual alleles. V-gene and J-gene trimming of TCR beta chains was associated with a missense DCLRE1C variant in a later genetic analysis, and the association was replicated in an independent cohort. In a later analysis, several top co-occurrence clusters were reported to appear linked to parvovirus B19, influenza, CMV and Epstein-Barr virus. The 87-base-pair reads could not distinguish some IMGT-functional V segments, including TRBV6-2 and TRBV6-3, so those segments were excluded. A later analysis associated approximately 17,000 TCR beta sequences with specific HLA alleles at a false discovery rate of 0.05. Most CMV-associated TCR beta chains appeared to be HLA-restricted in a later analysis, and the HLA associations seemed to be driven largely by CMV exposure. The sequencing pipeline was judged likely to have produced a cluster of highly shared sequence variants as a technical artifact. Roughly uniform sequencing depth across donors was assumed in presence/absence analyses, although this assumption may not hold. A further reported finding was that TCR beta sequences accurately predicted the HLA-A and HLA-B alleles for most subjects in the first cohort. The study listed 150 to 200 TCR beta chains as associated with cytomegalovirus. Correlated functional status among segregating V segments might be attributable to linkage disequilibrium, but an unknown experimental factor could not be ruled out. According to a later genetic analysis, donors in an Asian-associated ancestry cluster had fewer N-insertions in productive TCRs than the approximately 670-donor mean. In vitro tests confirmed that a few of the cytomegalovirus-associated TCR beta chains recognize cytomegalovirus antigens. Across donors, most TCR sequences were observed very rarely, whereas some public TCRs were present in many individuals. Because HLA typing was missing for some donors at each locus, association tests included only the typed subset. An earlier analysis of roughly 570 of the donors showed that most TCR beta V segments appeared in productive rearrangements either about 87% or about 30% of the time, which broadly matched IMGT annotations. In a later analysis, TCR association rates were found to vary across HLA loci, with the most associated TCRs seen for DRB1 alleles and the fewest for HLA-C alleles. A later analysis found that HLA-associated TCR beta chains were more clonally expanded and had lower generation probabilities than equally common non-associated chains. The classifier was reported to diagnose cytomegalovirus status with high specificity and sensitivity in both the original and validation cohorts. The earlier analysis of fewer than 750 of the donors excluded about 16 rarely observed V segments, including chromosome 9 orphons, because counts were too low. CMV serostatus was the only immune exposure information available for the cohort. The cohort was sequenced for TCR beta chains only, and without alpha or paired-chain data the features that could be detected were limited. The authors suggested that the approach could potentially be generalized to other disease states and immunological phenotypes.

The cohort consisted of 600 to 750 healthy bone marrow donors. Cohort members were all nominally healthy when sampled, although unrecorded immune exposures were likely present. The donor was CMV seronegative and was included in the group of 352 seronegative cohort members. Every donor gave a peripheral blood sample, and the peripheral blood mononuclear cells from that sample were used for TCR beta sequencing. Genomic DNA was extracted from the blood cell samples with the Qiagen DNeasy Blood Extraction Kit. Comments on this clone: Its cognate antigen has yet to be identified. No base quality information exists; no much larger clone differs at one position.

There are 15 amino acids in the CDR3, from cysteine to phenylalanine inclusive. Only CDR3 DNA is held: 45 bases, read in frame from base 1. Based on the germline V gene, the CDR1 and CDR2 sequences are SGHRS and YFSETQ. The V and J ends are trimmed by 3 bases and 2 bases, leaving 15 bases between them. Libraries were made using the immunoSEQ multiplex PCR assay. A mixture of 60 forward primers for TCR Vbeta segments and 13 reverse primers for TCR Jbeta segments was used in the multiplex PCR. Amplification of the CDR3 region of rearranged TCR beta genes was performed with a multiplex PCR assay on genomic DNA. On the Illumina HiSeq System, the amplified TCR beta libraries were sequenced as 87-base-pair reads. On the authors' methods: A later analysis counted around 72 million unique TCR beta chains across the approximately 700 repertoires, and around 12 million of these chains were shared by at least two donors. Raw reads were error-corrected and collapsed into unique sequences with a nearest-neighbor algorithm that merged closely related sequences to remove PCR and sequencing errors. To assign V, D and J gene segments, CDR3 sequences were aligned to IMGT reference sequences. For a sequence to be retained, a match of at least six nucleotides was required to both a V gene segment and a J gene segment. Rearrangements were called productive when the CDR3 lacked stop codons and stayed in frame with V and J; all others were non-productive. Following IMGT convention, CDR3 was defined as the stretch from the second conserved V-encoded cysteine up to the conserved J-encoded phenylalanine. In an earlier analysis of around 540 of the donors, sequences lacking an unambiguous match to a single V gene segment were excluded. In an earlier analysis of a few hundred of the donors, V segments were called functional above 56.7% productive rearrangements and were called segregating when the between-donor standard deviation exceeded 5%. A statistical classification framework was developed to diagnose cytomegalovirus status using the catalog of TCR beta chain sequences. A later analysis assigned V and J genes by comparing TCR nucleotide sequences with IMGT/GENE-DB human TR gene sequences. A later analysis assigned CDR3 sequences and most-parsimonious VDJ recombination scenarios with the TCRdist pipeline. In a later analysis, each TCR beta chain was defined by its CDR3 amino acid sequence together with its V-gene family, and reads lacking a unique V-gene family were excluded. To address suspected cross-contamination and a sequencing artifact, a later analysis removed roughly 640 highly shared, low-generation-probability nucleotide sequences. A later analysis calculated a clonal expansion index for each public chain from normalized within-repertoire ranks of inferred template counts. A later analysis computed generation probabilities with a VDJ recombination model fitted to out-of-frame rearrangements, and checked the results against IGoR. In a later analysis, TCR-TCR, TCR-HLA and TCR-CMV co-occurrence was scored with hypergeometric tests, and a repertoire-size bias correction was applied to TCR pairs. To estimate false discovery rates, a later analysis permuted the HLA or CMV assignments 20 times. In a later analysis, co-occurring TCRs were grouped with DBSCAN, and TCRdist sequence similarity was added when clustering was performed within HLA-allele-positive subsets. For co-occurrence clustering, repertoires with fewer than 30,000 or more than 120,000 public chains were excluded, along with four to six repertoires with anomalous nucleotide sharing. Drawn from immuneACCESS, this table holds only the in-frame rearrangements with V and J called that TCRdb kept. Clones are partly lost; checked studies trace under half to an unresolved V gene and leave the rest unexplained. V and J calls and clone size are given by that table; D and trimming were obtained from the DNA. Within this sample are about 110,000 clones, with approximately 79% of them counted one time only. The ten most abundant clones make up approximately 2% of the sample.

The clonotype was recovered from a man younger than 30 in good health and CMV-seronegative. The sequenced material came from PBMCs. The chain is made from TRBV5-1 and TRBJ2-7; possibly the D gene is TRBD1, per 6 matching bases. The CDR3 here reads CASSSTTGTPYEQYF. Read as DNA, the sequence is TGCGCCAGCAGCTCAACTACAGGGACCCCCTACGAGCAGTACTTC.